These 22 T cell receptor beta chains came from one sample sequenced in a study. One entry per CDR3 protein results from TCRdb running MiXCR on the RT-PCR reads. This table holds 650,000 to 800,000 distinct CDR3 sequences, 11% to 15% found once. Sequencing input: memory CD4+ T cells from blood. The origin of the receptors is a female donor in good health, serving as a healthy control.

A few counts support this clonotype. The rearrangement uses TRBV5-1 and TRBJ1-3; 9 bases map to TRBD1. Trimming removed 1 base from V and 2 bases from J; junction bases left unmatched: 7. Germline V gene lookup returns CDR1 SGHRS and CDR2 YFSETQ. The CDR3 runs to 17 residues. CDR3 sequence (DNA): TGCGCCAGCAGCTTGACAGGGGGCGGCATCGCTGGAAACACCATATATTTT. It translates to CASSLTGGGIAGNTIYF.

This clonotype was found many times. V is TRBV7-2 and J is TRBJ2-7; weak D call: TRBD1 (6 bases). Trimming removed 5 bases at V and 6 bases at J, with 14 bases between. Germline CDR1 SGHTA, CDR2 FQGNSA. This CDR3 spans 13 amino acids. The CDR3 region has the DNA TGTGCCAGCAGCCCGAACAGGGATGGCGAGCAGTACTTC. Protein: CASSPNRDGEQYF.

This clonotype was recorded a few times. In nucleotides, the CDR3 is TGCGCCAGCAGCTTGGAGGCTAGCGGGATGACAGGGGAGCTGTTTTTT. Encoded protein: CASSLEASGMTGELFF. This chain links TRBV5-1 with TRBJ2-2; 9 bases fit TRBD2. After removal of 0 bases from V and 8 bases from J, the junction contained 8 bases not matched to a gene. CDR3 length equals 16 residues. Germline CDR1 reads SGHRS; CDR2 reads YFSETQ.

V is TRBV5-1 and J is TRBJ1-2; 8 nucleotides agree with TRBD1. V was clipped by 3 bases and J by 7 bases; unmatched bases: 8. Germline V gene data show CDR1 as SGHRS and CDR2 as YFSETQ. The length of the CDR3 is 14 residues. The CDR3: CASSSGQGIFGYTF. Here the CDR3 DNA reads TGCGCCAGCAGCTCAGGACAGGGAATATTTGGCTACACCTTC.

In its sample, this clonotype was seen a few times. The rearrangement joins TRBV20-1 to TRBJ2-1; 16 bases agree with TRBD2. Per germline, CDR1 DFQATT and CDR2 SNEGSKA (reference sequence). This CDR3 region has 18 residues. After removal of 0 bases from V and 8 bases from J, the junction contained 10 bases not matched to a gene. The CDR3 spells CSARDTRGLAGGWYEQFF. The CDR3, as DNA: TGCAGTGCTAGAGATACCCGGGGACTAGCGGGAGGGTGGTATGAGCAGTTCTTC.

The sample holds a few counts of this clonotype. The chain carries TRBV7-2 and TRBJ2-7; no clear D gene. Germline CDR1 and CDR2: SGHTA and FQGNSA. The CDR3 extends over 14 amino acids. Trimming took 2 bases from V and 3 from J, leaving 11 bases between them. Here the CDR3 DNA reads TGTGCCAGCAGCTTATTCGGGCTAAACTACGAGCAGTACTTC. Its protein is CASSLFGLNYEQYF.

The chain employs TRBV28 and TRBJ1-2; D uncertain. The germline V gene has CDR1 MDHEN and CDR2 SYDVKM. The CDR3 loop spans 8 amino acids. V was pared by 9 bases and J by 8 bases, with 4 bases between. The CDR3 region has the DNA TGTGCCAGTATGGGCTACACCTTC. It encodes CASMGYTF.

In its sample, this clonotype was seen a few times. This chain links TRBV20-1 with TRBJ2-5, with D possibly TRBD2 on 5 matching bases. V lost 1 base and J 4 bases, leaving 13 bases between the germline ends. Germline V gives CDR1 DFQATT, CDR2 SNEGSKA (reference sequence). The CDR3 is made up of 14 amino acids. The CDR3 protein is CSARGIGGAETQYF. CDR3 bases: TGCAGTGCTAGAGGGATTGGAGGCGCAGAGACCCAGTACTTC.

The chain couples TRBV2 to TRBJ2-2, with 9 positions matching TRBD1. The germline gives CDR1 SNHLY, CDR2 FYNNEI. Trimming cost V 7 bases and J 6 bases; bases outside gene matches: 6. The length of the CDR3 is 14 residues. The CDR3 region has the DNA TGTGCCAGCAAAGAACAGGGGGCGTCCGGGGAGCTGTTTTTT. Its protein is CASKEQGASGELFF. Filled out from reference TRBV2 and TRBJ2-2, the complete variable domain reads EPEVTQTPSHQVTQMGQEVILRCVPISNHLYFYWYRQILGQKVEFLVSFYNNEISEKSEIFDDQFSVERPDGSNFTLKIRSTKLEDSAMYFCASKEQGASGELFFGEGSRLTVL.

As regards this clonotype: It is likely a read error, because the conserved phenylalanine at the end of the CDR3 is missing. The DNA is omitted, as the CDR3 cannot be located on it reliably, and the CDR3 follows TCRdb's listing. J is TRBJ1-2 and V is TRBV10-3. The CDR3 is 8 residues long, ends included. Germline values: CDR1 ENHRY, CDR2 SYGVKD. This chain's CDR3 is CAITGTDL.

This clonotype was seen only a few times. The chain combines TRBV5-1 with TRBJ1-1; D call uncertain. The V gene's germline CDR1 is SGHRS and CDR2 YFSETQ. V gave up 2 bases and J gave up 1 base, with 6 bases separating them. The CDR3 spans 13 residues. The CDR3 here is CASSFISNTEAFF. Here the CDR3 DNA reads TGCGCCAGCAGCTTCATCTCGAACACTGAAGCTTTCTTT.

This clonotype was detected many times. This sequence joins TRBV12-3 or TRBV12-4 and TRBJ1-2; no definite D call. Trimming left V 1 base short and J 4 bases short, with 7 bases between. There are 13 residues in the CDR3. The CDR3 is CASSLEAGYGYTF. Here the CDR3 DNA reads TGTGCCAGCAGTTTAGAAGCCGGCTATGGCTACACCTTC.

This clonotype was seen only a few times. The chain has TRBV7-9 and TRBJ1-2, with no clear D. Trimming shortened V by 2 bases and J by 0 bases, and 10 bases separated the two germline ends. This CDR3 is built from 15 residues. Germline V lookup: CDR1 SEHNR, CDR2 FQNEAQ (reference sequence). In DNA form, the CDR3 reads TGTGCCAGCAGCTTAATCAGCTCGGCTAACTATGGCTACACCTTC. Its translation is CASSLISSANYGYTF. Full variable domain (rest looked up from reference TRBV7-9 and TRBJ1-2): DTGVSQNPRHKITKRGQNVTFRCDPISEHNRLYWYRQTLGQGPEFLTYFQNEAQLEKSRLLSDRFSAERPKGSFSTLEIQRTEQGDSAMYLCASSLISSANYGYTFGSGTRLTVV.

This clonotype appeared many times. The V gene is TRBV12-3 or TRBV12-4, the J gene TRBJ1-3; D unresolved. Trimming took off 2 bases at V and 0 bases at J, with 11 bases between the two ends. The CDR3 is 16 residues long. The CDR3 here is CASSLHRASSGNTIYF. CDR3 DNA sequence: TGTGCCAGCAGTTTACATCGGGCGAGCTCTGGAAACACCATATATTTT.

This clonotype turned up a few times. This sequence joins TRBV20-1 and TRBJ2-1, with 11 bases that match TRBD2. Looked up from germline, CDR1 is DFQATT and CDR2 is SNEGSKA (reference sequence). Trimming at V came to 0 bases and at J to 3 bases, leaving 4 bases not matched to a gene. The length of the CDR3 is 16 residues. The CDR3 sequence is CSARDTLAGDYNEQFF. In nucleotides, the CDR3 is TGCAGTGCTAGAGATACACTAGCGGGAGACTACAATGAGCAGTTCTTC.

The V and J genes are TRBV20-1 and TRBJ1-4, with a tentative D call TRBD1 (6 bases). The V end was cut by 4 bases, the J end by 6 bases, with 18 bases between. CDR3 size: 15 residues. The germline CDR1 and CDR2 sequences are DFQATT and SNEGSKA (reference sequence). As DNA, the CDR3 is TGCAGTGCTACCCCGGGGGGCAGCTCGCATGAAAAACTGTTTTTT. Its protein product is CSATPGGSSHEKLFF.

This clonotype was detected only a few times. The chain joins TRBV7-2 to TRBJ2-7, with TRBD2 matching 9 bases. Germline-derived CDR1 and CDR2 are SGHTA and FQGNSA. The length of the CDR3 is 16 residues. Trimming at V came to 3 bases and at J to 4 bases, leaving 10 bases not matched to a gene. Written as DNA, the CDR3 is TGTGCCAGCAGCTTGGGGGGGACTAGCCTTCCGTACGAGCAGTACTTC. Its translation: CASSLGGTSLPYEQYF.

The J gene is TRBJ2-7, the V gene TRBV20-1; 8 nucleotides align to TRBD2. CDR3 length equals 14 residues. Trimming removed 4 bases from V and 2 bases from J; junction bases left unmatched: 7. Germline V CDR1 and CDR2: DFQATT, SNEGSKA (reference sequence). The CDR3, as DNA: TGCAGTGCTATTCAGCCCGGGGGGGCCTACGAGCAGTACTTC. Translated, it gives CSAIQPGGAYEQYF.

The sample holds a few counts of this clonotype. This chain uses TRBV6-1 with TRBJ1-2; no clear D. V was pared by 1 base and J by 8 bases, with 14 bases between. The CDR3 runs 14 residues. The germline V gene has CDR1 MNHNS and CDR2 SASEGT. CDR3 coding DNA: TGTGCCAGCAGTGAAGGGGCGGGCCCACGGGGCTACACCTTC. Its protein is CASSEGAGPRGYTF.

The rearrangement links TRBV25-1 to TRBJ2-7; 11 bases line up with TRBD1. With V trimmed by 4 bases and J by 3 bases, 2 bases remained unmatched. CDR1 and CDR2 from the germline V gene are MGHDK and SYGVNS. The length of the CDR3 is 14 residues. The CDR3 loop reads CASSGGTGGYEQYF. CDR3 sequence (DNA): TGTGCCAGCAGTGGAGGGACAGGGGGCTACGAGCAGTACTTC.

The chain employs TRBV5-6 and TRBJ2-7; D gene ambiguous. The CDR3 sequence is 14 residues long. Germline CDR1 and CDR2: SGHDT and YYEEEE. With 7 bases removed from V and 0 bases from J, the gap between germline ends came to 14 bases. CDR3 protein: CASHMFRASYEQYF. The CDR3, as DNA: TGTGCCAGCCATATGTTTCGAGCCTCCTACGAGCAGTACTTC.

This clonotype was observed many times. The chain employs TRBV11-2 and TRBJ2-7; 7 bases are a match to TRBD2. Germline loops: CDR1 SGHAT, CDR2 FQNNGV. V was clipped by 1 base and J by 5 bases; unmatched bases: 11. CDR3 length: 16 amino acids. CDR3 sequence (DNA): TGTGCCAGCAGCTTAGTGCTGGCGGGAGCGAAAAACGAGCAGTACTTC. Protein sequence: CASSLVLAGAKNEQYF.